This T cell receptor (beta chain) derives from a study of cytomegalovirus exposure and HLA in healthy donors. Across the study: Caucasian-associated ancestry cluster membership applied to about four fifths of around 400 genotyped donors. Study-wide results and caveats: Later, an analysis showed that TCR beta chains associated with HLA were more clonally expanded than others that were equally common.

PCR employed 60 Vbeta and 13 Jbeta primers. Data came from immunoSEQ multiplex PCR; TCRdb stores just in-frame clones and leaves some out. The sample lists 150,000 to 200,000 clones, 10% to 15% seen once, with approximately 8.4% in the top ten. With respect to this clone: Its target is not known.

The germline V gene encodes CDR1 SEHNR and CDR2 FQNEAQ (reference sequence). This CDR3 spans 13 amino acids. V lost 7 bases and J lost 0, with 7 bases in between. This chain links TRBV7-9 with TRBJ2-1, with unresolved D. The origin of this receptor is a man aged 45-65 years in good health and CMV-seropositive. Sequencing used PBMCs. CDR3 sequence: CASTPSSYNEQFF. The CDR3 DNA follows: TGTGCCAGCACCCCGAGCTCCTACAATGAGCAGTTCTTC.